The rows below give T cell receptor beta chains drawn from one sample of a study of Ad26.COV2.S vaccination and SARS-CoV-2 variants. Here immunoSEQ multiplex PCR was the method, and the copy in TCRdb shows in-frame clones only, minus some. The table records about 680,000 clones, roughly 90% of them present only once. Sequenced material: peripheral blood, taken in a trial of Ad26.COV2.S vaccine versus placebo. These receptors were collected from a person aged 18-65 years who received the Ad26.COV2.S COVID-19 vaccine or a placebo. Both conserved end residues are part of each CDR3. Fields, in order: V gene, J gene, CDR3 length, D gene, clone size, CDR3 DNA, CDR3 protein. D genes are given only for firm matches. Not every row has a clone size; where given, it reads once, few, many or a size class.

v_call: TRBV19; j_call: TRBJ2-6; cdr3_length: 17; d_call: .; clone_size: .; cdr3_nt: TGTGCCAGTAGTATCCAGGGGGGGGCTGACGGGGCCAACGTCCTGACTTTC; cdr3_aa: CASSIQGGADGANVLTF
v_call: TRBV10-3; j_call: TRBJ2-7; cdr3_length: 14; d_call: .; clone_size: .; cdr3_nt: TGTGCCATCAGTGAGTTAGACAGGAGGTACGAGCAGTACTTC; cdr3_aa: CAISELDRRYEQYF
v_call: TRBV2; j_call: TRBJ2-7; cdr3_length: 16; d_call: TRBD2; clone_size: .; cdr3_nt: TGTGCCAGGGGGGTTAGGACTAGCGGGAGTTCCTACGAGCAGTACTTC; cdr3_aa: CARGVRTSGSSYEQYF
v_call: TRBV2; j_call: TRBJ1-2; cdr3_length: 13; d_call: .; clone_size: once; cdr3_nt: TGTGCCAGCAGTGACAGGGGCTCATATGGCTACACCTTC; cdr3_aa: CASSDRGSYGYTF
v_call: TRBV6-1; j_call: TRBJ2-1; cdr3_length: 15; d_call: TRBD2; clone_size: .; cdr3_nt: TGTGCCAGCAGTGAAGAGCTGGGGGGGGGCAATGAGCAGTTCTTC; cdr3_aa: CASSEELGGGNEQFF
v_call: TRBV30; j_call: TRBJ1-3; cdr3_length: 13; d_call: .; clone_size: few; cdr3_nt: TGTGCCTGGAGTGGGGGAGTTGGAAACACCATATATTTT; cdr3_aa: CAWSGGVGNTIYF
v_call: TRBV24-1; j_call: TRBJ2-7; cdr3_length: 14; d_call: TRBD1; clone_size: once; cdr3_nt: TGTGCCACCAGCGAAGACAGGGCGGCCTACGAGCAGTACTTC; cdr3_aa: CATSEDRAAYEQYF
v_call: TRBV2; j_call: TRBJ1-1; cdr3_length: 14; d_call: .; clone_size: few; cdr3_nt: TGTGCCAGCAGCTCAATGATCATGAACACTGAAGCTTTCTTT; cdr3_aa: CASSSMIMNTEAFF
v_call: TRBV12-3/TRBV12-4; j_call: TRBJ1-3; cdr3_length: 13; d_call: .; clone_size: .; cdr3_nt: TGTGCCAGCAGCCGCGGATCTGGAAACACCATATATTTT; cdr3_aa: CASSRGSGNTIYF
v_call: TRBV6-5; j_call: TRBJ1-2; cdr3_length: 15; d_call: TRBD1; clone_size: .; cdr3_nt: TGTGCCAGCAGGAAATGGGACAGCCCTAACTATGGCTACACCTTC; cdr3_aa: CASRKWDSPNYGYTF
v_call: TRBV7-9; j_call: TRBJ1-5; cdr3_length: 13; d_call: TRBD1; clone_size: .; cdr3_nt: TGTGCCAGCAGCTCTGACAGGGATCAGCCCCAGCATTTT; cdr3_aa: CASSSDRDQPQHF
v_call: TRBV6-5; j_call: TRBJ2-1; cdr3_length: 14; d_call: TRBD2; clone_size: .; cdr3_nt: TGTGCCAGCAGTTACCGGGGGGGAATCGGTGAGCAGTTCTTC; cdr3_aa: CASSYRGGIGEQFF
v_call: TRBV5-4; j_call: TRBJ2-5; cdr3_length: 12; d_call: .; clone_size: .; cdr3_nt: TGTGCCAGCAGCTTGGCCGAGGGGACCCAGTACTTC; cdr3_aa: CASSLAEGTQYF
v_call: TRBV5-4; j_call: TRBJ2-1; cdr3_length: 15; d_call: .; clone_size: .; cdr3_nt: TGTGCCAGCAGCTTGGACTCGGGATCCTACAATGAGCAGTTCTTC; cdr3_aa: CASSLDSGSYNEQFF
v_call: TRBV7-8; j_call: TRBJ2-6; cdr3_length: 19; d_call: TRBD1; clone_size: .; cdr3_nt: TGTGCCAGCAGCTCCGCGATCAGGGGGCGGCAGGCTGGGGCCAACGTCCTGACTTTC; cdr3_aa: CASSSAIRGRQAGANVLTF
v_call: TRBV25-1; j_call: TRBJ1-5; cdr3_length: 14; d_call: .; clone_size: .; cdr3_nt: TGTGCCAGCAGTGCAACGGGACAAAATCAGCCCCAGCATTTT; cdr3_aa: CASSATGQNQPQHF
v_call: TRBV19; j_call: TRBJ2-7; cdr3_length: 15; d_call: .; clone_size: .; cdr3_nt: TGTGCCAGTAGTATAGGGCTAGGACCCTCCTACGAGCAGTACTTC; cdr3_aa: CASSIGLGPSYEQYF
v_call: TRBV5-1; j_call: TRBJ1-1; cdr3_length: 14; d_call: .; clone_size: once; cdr3_nt: TGCGCCAGCAGCTTGGCCCCAGGGGTCACTGAAGCTTTCTTT; cdr3_aa: CASSLAPGVTEAFF
v_call: TRBV30; j_call: TRBJ1-2; cdr3_length: 12; d_call: .; clone_size: .; cdr3_nt: TGTGCCTGGAGTCCAGTTAACTATGGCTACACCTTC; cdr3_aa: CAWSPVNYGYTF
v_call: TRBV29-1; j_call: TRBJ2-1; cdr3_length: 16; d_call: TRBD2; clone_size: .; cdr3_nt: TGCAGCGTTGCTCCAGCAGCGGGAGGGAACTTTGGTGAGCAGTTCTTC; cdr3_aa: CSVAPAAGGNFGEQFF
v_call: TRBV9; j_call: TRBJ1-4; cdr3_length: 14; d_call: .; clone_size: few; cdr3_nt: TGTGCCAGCACTCCCGACAGCACCCATGAAAAACTGTTTTTT; cdr3_aa: CASTPDSTHEKLFF
v_call: TRBV9; j_call: TRBJ1-2; cdr3_length: 13; d_call: .; clone_size: .; cdr3_nt: TGTGCCAGCAGCGTATCAGGGCTCTATGGCTACACCTTC; cdr3_aa: CASSVSGLYGYTF
v_call: TRBV12-3/TRBV12-4; j_call: TRBJ1-5; cdr3_length: 13; d_call: .; clone_size: .; cdr3_nt: TGTGCCAGCAGTTTGGACAGCAATCAGCCCCAGCATTTT; cdr3_aa: CASSLDSNQPQHF
v_call: TRBV20-1; j_call: TRBJ1-2; cdr3_length: 11; d_call: .; clone_size: .; cdr3_nt: TGCAGTGCCGCAGCGGGCTATGGCTACACCTTC; cdr3_aa: CSAAAGYGYTF
v_call: TRBV11-2; j_call: TRBJ1-6; cdr3_length: 17; d_call: .; clone_size: .; cdr3_nt: TGTGCCAGCAGCCAAGGGCCCCTTAGCTCCTATAATTCACCCCTCCACTTT; cdr3_aa: CASSQGPLSSYNSPLHF
v_call: TRBV30; j_call: TRBJ2-7; cdr3_length: 13; d_call: .; clone_size: .; cdr3_nt: TGTGCAGGGGAACTCAGGGGAACTGGAGAGCAGTACTTC; cdr3_aa: CAGELRGTGEQYF
v_call: TRBV19; j_call: TRBJ2-7; cdr3_length: 12; d_call: .; clone_size: few; cdr3_nt: TGTGCCAGTAGTTTCTCGCAGGGATTGCAGTACTTC; cdr3_aa: CASSFSQGLQYF
v_call: TRBV10-3; j_call: TRBJ2-1; cdr3_length: 16; d_call: .; clone_size: .; cdr3_nt: TGTGCCATCAGTGCTTACGCGGACAGCTCCTACAATGAGCAGTTCTTC; cdr3_aa: CAISAYADSSYNEQFF
v_call: TRBV15; j_call: TRBJ2-3; cdr3_length: 18; d_call: TRBD2; clone_size: .; cdr3_nt: TGTGCCACCAGCAGAGATTTAGGGAGCGGGGGTAGCACAGATACGCAGTATTTT; cdr3_aa: CATSRDLGSGGSTDTQYF
v_call: TRBV30; j_call: TRBJ1-6; cdr3_length: 12; d_call: .; clone_size: .; cdr3_nt: TGTGCCTGGTCAGGGCCCGATTCACCCCTCCACTTT; cdr3_aa: CAWSGPDSPLHF
v_call: TRBV7-9; j_call: TRBJ2-1; cdr3_length: 14; d_call: TRBD2; clone_size: .; cdr3_nt: TGTGCCAGCAGCTTAGCGCTGGGGGGGAATGAGCAGTTCTTC; cdr3_aa: CASSLALGGNEQFF
v_call: TRBV7-9; j_call: TRBJ2-1; cdr3_length: 13; d_call: .; clone_size: once; cdr3_nt: TGTGCCAGCAGCTTAGCTTCGTTTCATGAGCAGTTCTTC; cdr3_aa: CASSLASFHEQFF
v_call: TRBV29-1; j_call: TRBJ1-6; cdr3_length: 13; d_call: TRBD1; clone_size: .; cdr3_nt: TGCAGCGTCGGGACAGGGGATAATTCACCCCTCCACTTT; cdr3_aa: CSVGTGDNSPLHF
v_call: TRBV7-9; j_call: TRBJ1-3; cdr3_length: 16; d_call: TRBD1; clone_size: .; cdr3_nt: TGTGCCAGCAGCCCAGGGGGCTCGAGCTCTGGAAACACCATATATTTT; cdr3_aa: CASSPGGSSSGNTIYF
v_call: TRBV6-2/TRBV6-3; j_call: TRBJ2-7; cdr3_length: 13; d_call: .; clone_size: .; cdr3_nt: TGTGCCAGCAGTGGTCCGGGACTGCGGGGGCAGTACTTC; cdr3_aa: CASSGPGLRGQYF
v_call: TRBV6-2/TRBV6-3; j_call: TRBJ2-1; cdr3_length: 15; d_call: TRBD1; clone_size: .; cdr3_nt: TGTGCCAGCAGTCCGACAGGGTCACGCAACAATGAGCAGTTCTTC; cdr3_aa: CASSPTGSRNNEQFF
v_call: TRBV6-5; j_call: TRBJ2-5; cdr3_length: 11; d_call: .; clone_size: .; cdr3_nt: TGTGCCAGTACTCGGCAAGAGACCCAGTACTTC; cdr3_aa: CASTRQETQYF
v_call: TRBV6-5; j_call: TRBJ2-5; cdr3_length: 13; d_call: .; clone_size: .; cdr3_nt: TGTGCCAGCAGTTACTCCTCGGAGTGGACCCAGTACTTC; cdr3_aa: CASSYSSEWTQYF
v_call: TRBV25-1; j_call: TRBJ2-5; cdr3_length: 15; d_call: TRBD1; clone_size: .; cdr3_nt: TGTGCCAGCACCGGGGCGGGACAGGTCCTCGGGACCCAGTACTTC; cdr3_aa: CASTGAGQVLGTQYF
v_call: TRBV6-6; j_call: TRBJ2-1; cdr3_length: 14; d_call: .; clone_size: .; cdr3_nt: TGTGCCAGCAGTCGTGGCGCTACCTACAATGAGCAGTTCTTC; cdr3_aa: CASSRGATYNEQFF
v_call: TRBV6-2/TRBV6-3; j_call: TRBJ1-6; cdr3_length: 14; d_call: .; clone_size: .; cdr3_nt: TGTGCCAGCAGCTCGGGAGGGTATAATTCACCCCTCCACTTT; cdr3_aa: CASSSGGYNSPLHF